This TCR beta chain was identified in a study of response to subunit inactivated influenza vaccine. Whole-study findings and limits: With each seasonal influenza vaccination, the authors suggested, few new T cells are recruited.

Each CDR3 protein is one row after TCRdb ran MiXCR on the RT-PCR reads. The profile shows some 800,000 distinct CDR3 sequences, less than 25% of them singletons. Between the trimmed V and J ends, which lost 2 bases and 2 bases, there was a span of 16 bases. This CDR3 region has 16 residues. Germline loops: CDR1 MNHEY, CDR2 SVGEGT. This clonotype was counted a few times. The antigen is undetermined. The material was PBMCs from blood, obtained around 5 days after vaccination. This TCR was sampled from a man aged 50 or older who received an inactivated influenza vaccine. The V call is TRBV6-2 or TRBV6-3, the J call TRBJ2-7, with D perhaps matching TRBD2 (6 bases). CDR3 region: CASSYHNRGVTYEQYF. CDR3 sequence (DNA): TGTGCCAGCAGTTACCACAACCGCGGGGTAACCTACGAGCAGTACTTC.